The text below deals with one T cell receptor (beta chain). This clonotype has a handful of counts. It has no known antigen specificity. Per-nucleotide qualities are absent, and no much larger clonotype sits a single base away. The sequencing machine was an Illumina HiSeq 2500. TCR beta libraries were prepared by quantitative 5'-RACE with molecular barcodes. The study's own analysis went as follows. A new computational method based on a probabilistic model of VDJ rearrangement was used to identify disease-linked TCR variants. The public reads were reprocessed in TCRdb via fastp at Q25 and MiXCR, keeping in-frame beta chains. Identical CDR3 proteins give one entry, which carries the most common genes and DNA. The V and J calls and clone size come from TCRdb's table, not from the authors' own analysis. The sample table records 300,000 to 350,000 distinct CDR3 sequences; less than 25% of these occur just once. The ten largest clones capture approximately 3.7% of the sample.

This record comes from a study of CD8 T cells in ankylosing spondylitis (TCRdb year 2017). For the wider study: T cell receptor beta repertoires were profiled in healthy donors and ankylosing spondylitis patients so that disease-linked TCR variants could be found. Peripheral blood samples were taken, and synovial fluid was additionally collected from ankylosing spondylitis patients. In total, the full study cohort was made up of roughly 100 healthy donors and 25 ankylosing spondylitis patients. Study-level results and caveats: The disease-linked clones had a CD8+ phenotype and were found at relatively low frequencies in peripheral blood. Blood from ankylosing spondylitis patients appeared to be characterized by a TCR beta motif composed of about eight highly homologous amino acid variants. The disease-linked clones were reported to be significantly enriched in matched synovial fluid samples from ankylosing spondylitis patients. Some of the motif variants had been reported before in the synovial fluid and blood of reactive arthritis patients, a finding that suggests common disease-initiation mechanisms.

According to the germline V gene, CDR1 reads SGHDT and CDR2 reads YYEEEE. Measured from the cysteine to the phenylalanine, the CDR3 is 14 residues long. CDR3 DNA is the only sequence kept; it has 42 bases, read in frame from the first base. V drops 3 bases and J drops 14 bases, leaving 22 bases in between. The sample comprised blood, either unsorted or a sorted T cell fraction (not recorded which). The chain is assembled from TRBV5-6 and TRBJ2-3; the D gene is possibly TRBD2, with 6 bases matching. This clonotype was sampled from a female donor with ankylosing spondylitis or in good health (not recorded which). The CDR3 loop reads CASSSLSGPEEGYF. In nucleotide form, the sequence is TGTGCCAGCAGCTCACTTAGCGGTCCCGAGGAGGGGTATTTT.